These 30 T cell receptor beta chains were all obtained from the same sample, sequenced in a study of response to subunit inactivated influenza vaccine. TCRdb re-called the RT-PCR reads with MiXCR, one entry per CDR3 protein. The table lists over 750,000 distinct CDR3 sequences, 21% of them singletons, with roughly a tenth in the top ten. Here the sequenced sample was PBMCs from blood, taken 5 to 6 days after vaccination. The receptors shown here come from a man in his fifties or sixties who received an inactivated influenza vaccine.

This chain uses TRBV11-2 with TRBJ2-3, with D maybe TRBD2 (5 bases). CDR3 length: 17 amino acids. Germline-derived CDR1 and CDR2 are SGHAT and FQNNGV. With 1 base removed from V and 1 base from J, the gap between germline ends came to 15 bases. This chain's CDR3 is CASSLVWGSERTDTQYF. The CDR3 DNA follows: TGTGCCAGCAGCTTAGTCTGGGGTAGCGAACGCACAGATACGCAGTATTTT.

The V call is TRBV28, the J call TRBJ1-6, with D hard to call. Germline V gives CDR1 MDHEN, CDR2 SYDVKM. Trimming removed 2 bases at V and 0 bases at J, with 8 bases between. There are 16 residues in the CDR3. The CDR3 reads CASSLGGISYNSPLHF. CDR3 DNA: TGTGCCAGCAGTTTAGGTGGAATCTCCTATAATTCACCCCTCCACTTT.

The chain employs TRBV6-2 or TRBV6-3 and TRBJ1-1, with D perhaps TRBD1 (5 bases). Trimming took off 0 bases at V and 5 bases at J, with 16 bases between the two ends. Germline values: CDR1 MNHEY, CDR2 SVGEGT. The CDR3 runs to 16 residues. CDR3: CASSYSGSRGPTEAFF. For the CDR3, the DNA is TGTGCCAGCAGTTACTCTGGTTCGAGGGGTCCGACTGAAGCTTTCTTT.

The genes are TRBV6-2 or TRBV6-3 and TRBJ1-5, with D perhaps TRBD1 (6 bases). V lost 2 bases and J 2 bases, leaving 16 bases between the germline ends. The CDR3 is 17 amino acids. Germline CDR1 and CDR2: MNHEY and SVGEGT. The CDR3 sequence: CASSYARGEGGNQPQHF. DNA for the CDR3: TGTGCCAGCAGTTACGCGCGGGGCGAGGGGGGCAATCAGCCCCAGCATTTT.

The chain has TRBV11-2 and TRBJ1-1, with D hard to call. With 0 bases removed from V and 4 bases from J, the gap between germline ends came to 18 bases. The germline V gene encodes CDR1 SGHAT and CDR2 FQNNGV. The CDR3 extends over 17 amino acids. The CDR3: CASSLEGRDAKVTEAFF. In DNA form, the CDR3 reads TGTGCCAGCAGCTTAGAAGGCCGAGATGCCAAGGTCACTGAAGCTTTCTTT. Full variable domain (rest looked up from reference TRBV11-2 and TRBJ1-1): EAGVAQSPRYKIIEKRQSVAFWCNPISGHATLYWYQQILGQGPKLLIQFQNNGVVDDSQLPKDRFSAERLKGVDSTLKIQPAKLEDSAVYLCASSLEGRDAKVTEAFFGQGTRLTVV.

This clonotype occurred many times. The rearrangement links TRBV12-3 or TRBV12-4 to TRBJ2-7, with TRBD2 matching over 8 bases. Trimming at V came to 7 bases and at J to 3 bases, leaving 2 bases not matched to a gene. This CDR3 is built from 12 residues. The CDR3 sequence: CASTSGLYEQYF. DNA of the CDR3: TGTGCCAGCACTAGCGGGCTCTACGAGCAGTACTTC.

The gene calls are TRBV6-2 or TRBV6-3 and TRBJ2-1; 13 nucleotides align to TRBD2. CDR3 length equals 14 residues. V lost 6 bases and J lost 9; bases outside the gene matches: 5. CDR1 is MNHEY and CDR2 is SVGEGT in the germline V gene. This CDR3 reads CASRPGLAGIEQFF. DNA of the CDR3: TGTGCCAGCAGGCCGGGACTAGCGGGAATTGAGCAGTTCTTC.

This clonotype has just a few counts. The rearrangement joins TRBV12-3 or TRBV12-4 to TRBJ1-5; no reliable D call. The CDR3 totals 15 residues. Between the trimmed V and J ends, which lost 4 bases and 4 bases, there was a span of 14 bases. Written as DNA, the CDR3 is TGTGCCAGCAGTTCAAGGGATACTCCTAATCAGCCCCAGCATTTT. Translation gives CASSSRDTPNQPQHF.

This clonotype appeared a few times. This chain joins TRBV20-1 and TRBJ1-6, with D possibly being TRBD1 (5 bases). The CDR3 has 14 amino acids. V was cut by 5 bases and J by 9 bases, with 17 bases left in between. Germline CDR1 and CDR2: DFQATT and SNEGSKA (reference sequence). This chain's CDR3 is CSAGTRIVISPLHF. The CDR3, as DNA: TGCAGTGCTGGGACCCGTATAGTGATTTCACCCCTCCACTTT.

This clonotype was seen only a few times. The V gene is TRBV29-1, the J gene TRBJ2-3; a weak D match, TRBD2 (5 bases). V lost 4 bases to trimming and J lost 4 bases, with 9 bases between them. The length of the CDR3 is 12 residues. Germline V gives CDR1 SQVTM, CDR2 ANQGSEA. In DNA, the CDR3 is TGCAGCGTTGTGGAGGCGGCAGATACGCAGTATTTT. Its protein is CSVVEAADTQYF.

V and J are TRBV11-2 and TRBJ2-1; the D is unclear. The CDR3 spans 12 residues. The V end was cut by 2 bases, the J end by 9 bases, with 8 bases between. Per the germline V gene, CDR1 is SGHAT and CDR2 is FQNNGV. In nucleotides, the CDR3 is TGTGCCAGCAGCTTAAGTGGGGTTGAGCAGTTCTTC. Translation: CASSLSGVEQFF.

There are a few counts of this clonotype. The CDR3 coding sequence is TGCAGCGGCCTGACAGGGGGAGGTAAAGTGGTAGGGGAGACCCAGTACTTC. Translated, it gives CSGLTGGGKVVGETQYF. The chain joins TRBV29-1 to TRBJ2-5; 9 bases agree with TRBD1. After removal of 7 bases from V and 5 bases from J, the junction contained 20 bases not matched to a gene. Germline V gene data show CDR1 as SQVTM and CDR2 as ANQGSEA. The CDR3 has 17 residues.

This clonotype was seen at least ten times. This chain joins TRBV12-3 or TRBV12-4 and TRBJ2-3; possible D gene TRBD1, 6 bases. Trimming stripped 5 bases from V and 0 bases from J, with 9 bases between. CDR3 length: 14 amino acids. For the CDR3, the DNA is TGTGCCAGCAGTCAACAGGGTAGCACAGATACGCAGTATTTT. Its translation is CASSQQGSTDTQYF.

In its sample, this clonotype was seen a few times. The chain combines TRBV7-2 with TRBJ2-4; 8 bases are a match to TRBD2. This CDR3 comprises 16 residues. With V trimmed by 1 base and J by 8 bases, 10 bases remained unmatched. The germline gives CDR1 SGHTA, CDR2 FQGNSA. CDR3 region: CASSLGLAGWRDIQYF. The CDR3 DNA sequence: TGTGCCAGCAGCTTAGGGCTAGCGGGTTGGAGGGACATTCAGTACTTC.

The V gene is TRBV20-1, the J gene TRBJ2-3, with D possibly matching TRBD2 (7 bases). Germline-derived CDR1 and CDR2 are DFQATT and SNEGSKA (reference sequence). Trimming cost V 0 bases and J 3 bases, with 16 bases left between them. The CDR3 loop spans 16 amino acids. CDR3 residues: CSARDARGLLTDTQYF. The DNA for the CDR3 is TGCAGTGCTAGAGATGCGCGGGGGCTACTTACAGATACGCAGTATTTT.

This clonotype was seen many times. V gene TRBV7-6 combines with J gene TRBJ2-3; D may be TRBD2 (6 bases). Trimming removed 0 bases from V and 4 bases from J, with 8 bases in between. Germline values: CDR1 SGHVS, CDR2 FNYEAQ. The CDR3 has 14 residues. As DNA, the CDR3 is TGTGCCAGCAGCTTAGCGACTAGTTCAGATACGCAGTATTTT. It yields the protein CASSLATSSDTQYF.

The sample holds a few counts of this clonotype. This chain uses TRBV30 with TRBJ2-7; TRBD2 matches 11 bases. Germline lookup yields CDR1 GTSNPN and CDR2 SVGIG (reference sequence). The CDR3 has 15 amino acids. V dropped 2 bases and J dropped 4; count of bases not matched to a gene: 7. The CDR3 sequence is CAWSSTSGGGYEQYF. The CDR3 DNA follows: TGTGCCTGGAGTTCTACTAGCGGGGGTGGGTACGAGCAGTACTTC.

The table lists this clonotype with a few counts. The chain links TRBV28 to TRBJ2-5, with D unclear. The length of the CDR3 is 12 residues. The V gene's germline CDR1 is MDHEN and CDR2 SYDVKM. Trimming took off 7 bases at V and 5 bases at J, with 11 bases between the two ends. CDR3 in DNA: TGTGCCAGCAACTCCTTTAGGGAGACCCAGTACTTC. This sequence encodes CASNSFRETQYF.

This clonotype was counted between two and nine times. This rearrangement joins TRBV19 to TRBJ2-2; D not certain. This CDR3 is built from 14 residues. Deletions cut 1 base from V and 4 bases from J, with 7 bases between. Germline-derived CDR1 and CDR2 are LNHDA and SQIVND (reference sequence). CDR3 loop: CASSIGLRTGELFF. CDR3 nucleotides: TGTGCCAGTAGTATAGGGTTACGCACCGGGGAGCTGTTTTTT. The complete variable domain, with remaining parts taken from reference TRBV19 and TRBJ2-2, reads DGGITQSPKYLFRKEGQNVTLSCEQNLNHDAMYWYRQDPGQGLRLIYYSQIVNDFQKGDIAEGYSVSREKKESFPLTVTSAQKNPTAFYLCASSIGLRTGELFFGEGSRLTVL.

V and J are TRBV6-1 and TRBJ2-2, with a weak D call TRBD1 (5 bases). Germline values: CDR1 MNHNS, CDR2 SASEGT. V was pared by 7 bases and J by 7 bases, with 19 bases between. The CDR3 sequence is 15 residues long. The CDR3 sequence: CASTQQARLGGELFF. The CDR3 DNA reads TGTGCCAGCACCCAACAGGCCCGGTTGGGCGGGGAGCTGTTTTTT.

This clonotype has more than one count but fewer than ten. V and J are TRBV27 and TRBJ1-1; D unresolved. The CDR3 is 15 residues long. The V and J ends lost 5 bases and 1 base respectively, with 14 bases between them. Germline CDR1 reads MNHEY; CDR2 reads SMNVEV (reference sequence). The CDR3 DNA reads as TGTGCCAGCAGTCTCACTGGATTGGGGAACACTGAAGCTTTCTTT. Amino acids: CASSLTGLGNTEAFF.

This clonotype was counted a few times. The chain recombines TRBV2 with TRBJ1-1, with 7 positions matching TRBD1. Per the germline V gene, CDR1 is SNHLY and CDR2 is FYNNEI. V gave up 1 base and J gave up 3 bases; unmatched junction bases: 2. The CDR3 has 14 amino acids. CDR3: CASSEGRGDTEAFF. In nucleotides, the CDR3 is TGTGCCAGCAGTGAAGGCAGGGGGGACACTGAAGCTTTCTTT.

J is TRBJ1-1 and V is TRBV20-1; 9 bases agree with TRBD1. The V and J ends lost 5 bases and 5 bases, in that order; junction bases with no gene match: 6. Germline values: CDR1 DFQATT, CDR2 SNEGSKA (reference sequence). The CDR3 runs 13 residues. Here the CDR3 DNA reads TGCAGTGCTGCGAGGACAGGGGTTACTGAAGCTTTCTTT. Its translation: CSAARTGVTEAFF.

The chain is built from TRBV5-1 and TRBJ2-2; no definite D call. V was shortened by 5 bases and J by 5 bases, with 7 bases between the two germline ends. Germline V gives CDR1 SGHRS, CDR2 YFSETQ. There are 12 residues in the CDR3. The CDR3 sequence: CASRLETGELFF. The CDR3 DNA follows: TGCGCCAGCAGACTCGAGACCGGGGAGCTGTTTTTT.

This sequence joins TRBV6-6 and TRBJ2-5; D possibly corresponds to TRBD2 (5 bases). The CDR3 totals 13 residues. Germline V lookup: CDR1 MNHNY, CDR2 SVGAGI (reference sequence). With 7 bases removed from V and 1 base from J, the gap between germline ends came to 10 bases. This CDR3 is CASNRTPQETQYF. For the CDR3, the DNA is TGTGCCAGCAATAGGACTCCCCAAGAGACCCAGTACTTC.

This rearrangement joins TRBV7-9 to TRBJ2-3; TRBD2 matches 12 bases. The CDR3 length is 16 residues. Germline trimming cut 5 bases from V and 4 bases from J; bases unmatched to any gene: 7. Germline assignment: CDR1 SEHNR and CDR2 FQNEAQ (reference sequence). As DNA, the CDR3 is TGTGCCAGCAGCACGGTACTAGCGGGAGGAGCAGATACGCAGTATTTT. Its protein is CASSTVLAGGADTQYF. The full variable domain, its missing parts supplied by reference TRBV7-9 and TRBJ2-3, is DTGVSQNPRHKITKRGQNVTFRCDPISEHNRLYWYRQTLGQGPEFLTYFQNEAQLEKSRLLSDRFSAERPKGSFSTLEIQRTEQGDSAMYLCASSTVLAGGADTQYFGPGTRLTVL.

This clonotype was seen at least ten times. The rearrangement links TRBV13 to TRBJ2-1; D uncertain. Per the germline V gene, CDR1 is PRHDT and CDR2 is FYEKMQ (reference sequence). The ends were cut back, 8 bases at V and 6 bases at J, with 11 bases in the middle. The CDR3 contains 12 residues. CDR3 DNA sequence: TGTGCCAGCGGGGTATTGGCCAATGAGCAGTTCTTC. This translates into CASGVLANEQFF. Looking up the rest from reference TRBV13 and TRBJ2-1 gives the full variable domain: AAGVIQSPRHLIKEKRETATLKCYPIPRHDTVYWYQQGPGQDPQFLISFYEKMQSDKGSIPDRFSAQQFSDYHSELNMSSLELGDSALYFCASGVLANEQFFGPGTRLTVL.

This clonotype has a count of ten or more. The chain recombines TRBV20-1 with TRBJ2-1; D is ambiguous. Germline CDR1 reads DFQATT; CDR2 reads SNEGSKA (reference sequence). Trimming cost V 4 bases and J 0 bases, with 28 bases left between them. This CDR3 has 20 amino acids. DNA of the CDR3: TGCAGTGCTATACCTCGGGTTATTGCGCGGAGTGGCCGCTCCTACAATGAGCAGTTCTTC. The encoded protein is CSAIPRVIARSGRSYNEQFF.

This sequence joins TRBV12-3 or TRBV12-4 and TRBJ2-7, with a tentative D call TRBD1 (6 bases). Deletions cut 6 bases from V and 3 bases from J, with 15 bases between. The CDR3 covers 14 residues. The CDR3 loop is CASSSFGTNYEQYF. CDR3 coding DNA: TGTGCCAGCAGCTCTTTCGGGACAAACTACGAGCAGTACTTC.

The chain uses TRBV20-1 and TRBJ1-5, with D tentatively TRBD1 (6 bases). Germline CDR1 DFQATT, CDR2 SNEGSKA (reference sequence). The CDR3 is 14 amino acids. V dropped 3 bases and J dropped 0 bases, with 9 bases sitting between them. The CDR3 protein is CSARGGSSNQPQHF. The CDR3 DNA reads TGCAGTGCTAGGGGGGGCAGTAGCAATCAGCCCCAGCATTTT.